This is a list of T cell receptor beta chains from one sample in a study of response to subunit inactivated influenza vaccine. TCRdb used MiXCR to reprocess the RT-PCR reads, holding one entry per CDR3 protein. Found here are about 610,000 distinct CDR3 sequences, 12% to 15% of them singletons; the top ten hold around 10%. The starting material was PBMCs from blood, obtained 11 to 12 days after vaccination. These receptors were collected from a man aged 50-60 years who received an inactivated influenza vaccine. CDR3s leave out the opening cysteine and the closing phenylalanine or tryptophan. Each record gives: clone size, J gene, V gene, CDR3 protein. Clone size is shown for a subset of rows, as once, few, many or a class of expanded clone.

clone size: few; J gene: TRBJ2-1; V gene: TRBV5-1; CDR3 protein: ASNNLAGGRNEQF
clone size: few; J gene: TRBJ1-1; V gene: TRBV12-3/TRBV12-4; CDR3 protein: ASAKQGLNTEAF
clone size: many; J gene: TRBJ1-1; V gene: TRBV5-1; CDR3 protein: ASSLAVNTEAF
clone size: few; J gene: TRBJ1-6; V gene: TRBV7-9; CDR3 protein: ASSRDNREPLH
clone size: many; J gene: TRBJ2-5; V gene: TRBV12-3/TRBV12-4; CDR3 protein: ASSLVGTQY
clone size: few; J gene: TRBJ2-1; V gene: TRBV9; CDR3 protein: ASSVGHRGRTSGGPEDEQF
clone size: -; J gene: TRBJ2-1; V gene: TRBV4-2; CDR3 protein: ASSQDRRGGLYNEQF
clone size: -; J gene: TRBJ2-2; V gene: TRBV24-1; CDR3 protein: ATSHKGLTSTGELF
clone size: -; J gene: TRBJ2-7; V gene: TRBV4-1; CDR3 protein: ASSQDLAQGNSGRTYEQY
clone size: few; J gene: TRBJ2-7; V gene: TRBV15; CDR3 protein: ATSSGRVYEQY